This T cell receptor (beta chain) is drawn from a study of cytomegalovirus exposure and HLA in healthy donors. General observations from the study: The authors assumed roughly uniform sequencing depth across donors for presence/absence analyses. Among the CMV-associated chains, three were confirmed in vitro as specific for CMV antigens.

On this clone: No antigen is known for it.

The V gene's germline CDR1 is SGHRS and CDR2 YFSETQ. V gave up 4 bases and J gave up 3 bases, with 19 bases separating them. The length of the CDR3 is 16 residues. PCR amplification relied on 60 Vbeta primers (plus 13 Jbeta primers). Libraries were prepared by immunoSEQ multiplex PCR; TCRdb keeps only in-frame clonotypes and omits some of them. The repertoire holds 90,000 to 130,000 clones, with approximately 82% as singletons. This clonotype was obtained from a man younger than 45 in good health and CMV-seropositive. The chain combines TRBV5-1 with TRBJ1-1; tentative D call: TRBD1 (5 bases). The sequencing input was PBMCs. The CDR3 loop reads CASSPGDGHGYTEAFF. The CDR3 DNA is TGCGCCAGCAGCCCGGGCGACGGACACGGATACACTGAAGCTTTCTTT.